These 3 T cell receptor beta chains were sequenced from one sample in a study of T cell changes during pregnancy in multiple sclerosis. Assay: immunoSEQ multiplex PCR; the TCRdb copy retains only in-frame clones and omits some. The repertoire has approximately 80,000 clones, roughly 93% of them found once; the top ten carry 0.65% to 0.75%. This specimen was peripheral blood, taken in the second trimester of pregnancy. These receptors were obtained from a female donor in good health, enrolled as a control in a pregnancy study.

This rearrangement joins TRBV7-2 to TRBJ2-3; 10 positions agree with TRBD2. V was pared by 3 bases and J by 0 bases, with 6 bases of the junction left unmatched. The length of the CDR3 is 17 residues. Germline V gene sequence: CDR1 SGHTA, CDR2 FQGNSA. The CDR3 protein is CASSLASGGLSTDTQYF. The CDR3 region has the DNA TGTGCCAGCAGCTTGGCTAGCGGGGGCCTTAGCACAGATACGCAGTATTTT.

The chain carries TRBV19 and TRBJ2-1; 7 nucleotides line up with TRBD2. Germline V gene data show CDR1 as LNHDA and CDR2 as SQIVND (reference sequence). The ends lost 5 bases at V and 8 bases at J; junction bases unmatched: 3. The CDR3 has 12 residues. The CDR3 loop reads CASSAGVDEQFF. CDR3 nucleotides: TGTGCCAGTAGTGCGGGGGTAGATGAGCAGTTCTTC.

This sequence joins TRBV30 and TRBJ2-7, with 11 bases identical to TRBD1. From germline, CDR1 is GTSNPN and CDR2 SVGIG (reference sequence). V was pared by 5 bases and J by 4 bases, with 7 bases of the junction left unmatched. The CDR3 totals 14 residues. The CDR3 region is CAWARGDRGYEQYF. CDR3 bases: TGTGCCTGGGCTAGAGGGGACAGGGGGTACGAGCAGTACTTC.